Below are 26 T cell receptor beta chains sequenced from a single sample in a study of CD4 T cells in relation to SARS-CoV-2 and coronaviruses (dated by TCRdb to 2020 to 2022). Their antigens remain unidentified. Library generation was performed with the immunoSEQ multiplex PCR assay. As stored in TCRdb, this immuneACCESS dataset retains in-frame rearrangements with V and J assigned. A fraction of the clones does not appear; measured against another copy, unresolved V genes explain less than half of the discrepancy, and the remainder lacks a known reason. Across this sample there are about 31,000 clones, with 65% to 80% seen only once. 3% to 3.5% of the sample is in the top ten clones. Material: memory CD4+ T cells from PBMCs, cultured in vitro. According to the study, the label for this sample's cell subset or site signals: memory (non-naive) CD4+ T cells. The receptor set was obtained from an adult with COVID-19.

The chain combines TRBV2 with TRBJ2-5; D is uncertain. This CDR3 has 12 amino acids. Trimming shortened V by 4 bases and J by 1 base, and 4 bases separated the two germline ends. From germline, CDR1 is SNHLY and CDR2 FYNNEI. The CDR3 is CASSAIQETQYF. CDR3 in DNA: TGTGCCAGCAGTGCCATCCAAGAGACCCAGTACTTC. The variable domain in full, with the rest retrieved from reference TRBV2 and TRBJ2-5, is EPEVTQTPSHQVTQMGQEVILRCVPISNHLYFYWYRQILGQKVEFLVSFYNNEISEKSEIFDDQFSVERPDGSNFTLKIRSTKLEDSAMYFCASSAIQETQYFGPGTRLLVL.

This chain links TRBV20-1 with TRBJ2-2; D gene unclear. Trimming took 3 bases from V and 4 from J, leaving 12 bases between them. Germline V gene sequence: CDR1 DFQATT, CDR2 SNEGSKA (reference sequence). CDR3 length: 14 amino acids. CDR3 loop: CSASALRGTGELFF. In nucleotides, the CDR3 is TGCAGTGCTAGTGCTCTACGTGGCACCGGGGAGCTGTTTTTT.

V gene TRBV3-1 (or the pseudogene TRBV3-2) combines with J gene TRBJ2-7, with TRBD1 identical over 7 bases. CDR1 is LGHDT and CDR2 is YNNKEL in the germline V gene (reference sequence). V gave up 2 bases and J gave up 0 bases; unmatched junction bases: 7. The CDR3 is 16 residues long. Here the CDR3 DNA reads TGTGCCAGCAGCCAAAGGTCGGGACAGAGCTCCTACGAGCAGTACTTC. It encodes CASSQRSGQSSYEQYF.

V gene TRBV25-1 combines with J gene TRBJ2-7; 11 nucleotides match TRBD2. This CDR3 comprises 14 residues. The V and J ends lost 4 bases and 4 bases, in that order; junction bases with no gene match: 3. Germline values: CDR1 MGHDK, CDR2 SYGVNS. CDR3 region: CASSGRLAGYEQYF. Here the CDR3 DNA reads TGTGCCAGCAGTGGACGACTAGCGGGGTACGAGCAGTACTTC.

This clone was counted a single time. The CDR3 DNA reads TGTGCCAGCAGCTTAGGGGGAGCTGGGGCCAACGTCCTGACTTTC. It yields the protein CASSLGGAGANVLTF. The V call is TRBV7-6, the J call TRBJ2-6; D is perhaps TRBD2 (5 bases). The CDR3 covers 15 residues. Germline V CDR1 and CDR2: SGHVS, FNYEAQ. The germline V and J ends were trimmed by 1 base and 2 bases, with 6 bases remaining between them.

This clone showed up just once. CDR3 region: CASSQVNRVPTEAFF. The CDR3 DNA reads TGTGCCAGCAGCCAAGTGAACAGGGTCCCCACTGAAGCTTTCTTT. The chain uses TRBV14 and TRBJ1-1, with D tentatively TRBD1 (6 bases). Germline V gene lookup returns CDR1 SGHDN and CDR2 FVKESK. V dropped 1 base and J dropped 4 bases, with 13 bases sitting between them. This CDR3 contains 15 residues.

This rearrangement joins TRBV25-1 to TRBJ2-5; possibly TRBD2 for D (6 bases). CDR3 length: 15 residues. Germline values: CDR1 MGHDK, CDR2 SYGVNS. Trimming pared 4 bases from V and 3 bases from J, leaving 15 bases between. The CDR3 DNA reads TGTGCCAGCAGTGTGGGGGGAGGATTGGAAGAGACCCAGTACTTC. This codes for CASSVGGGLEETQYF.

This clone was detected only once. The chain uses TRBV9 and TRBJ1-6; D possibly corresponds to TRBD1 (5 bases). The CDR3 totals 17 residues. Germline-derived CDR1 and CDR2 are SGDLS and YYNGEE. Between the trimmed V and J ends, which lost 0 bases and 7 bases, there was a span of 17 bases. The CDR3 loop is CASSVDKEGNANSPLHF. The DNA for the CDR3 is TGTGCCAGCAGCGTAGATAAGGAGGGGAACGCCAATTCACCCCTCCACTTT.

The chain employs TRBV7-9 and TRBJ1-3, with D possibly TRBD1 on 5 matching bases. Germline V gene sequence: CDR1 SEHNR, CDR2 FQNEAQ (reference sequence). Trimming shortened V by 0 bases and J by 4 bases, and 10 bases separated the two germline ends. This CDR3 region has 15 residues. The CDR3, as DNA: TGTGCCAGCAGCTTAGCGCTCAGGGCCGGAAACACCATATATTTT. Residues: CASSLALRAGNTIYF.

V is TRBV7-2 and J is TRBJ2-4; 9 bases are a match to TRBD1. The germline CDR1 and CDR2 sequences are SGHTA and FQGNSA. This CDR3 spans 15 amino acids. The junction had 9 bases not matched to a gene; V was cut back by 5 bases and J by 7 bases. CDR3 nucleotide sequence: TGTGCCAGCAGCGCCCGACAGGGGGTCTGGAACATTCAGTACTTC. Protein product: CASSARQGVWNIQYF.

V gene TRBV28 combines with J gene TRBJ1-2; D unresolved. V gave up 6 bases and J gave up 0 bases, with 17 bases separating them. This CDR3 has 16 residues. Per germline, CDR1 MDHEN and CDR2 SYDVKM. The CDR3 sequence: CASSYWTGTSNYGYTF. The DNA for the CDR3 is TGTGCCAGCAGCTATTGGACGGGAACCTCTAACTATGGCTACACCTTC.

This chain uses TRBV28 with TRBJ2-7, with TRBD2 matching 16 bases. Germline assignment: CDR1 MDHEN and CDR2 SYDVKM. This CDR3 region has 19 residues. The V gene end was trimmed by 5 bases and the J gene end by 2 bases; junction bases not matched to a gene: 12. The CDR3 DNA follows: TGTGCCAGCAGTCCCATCGGGACTAGCGGGAGGGCCGATACCTACGAGCAGTACTTC. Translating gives CASSPIGTSGRADTYEQYF.

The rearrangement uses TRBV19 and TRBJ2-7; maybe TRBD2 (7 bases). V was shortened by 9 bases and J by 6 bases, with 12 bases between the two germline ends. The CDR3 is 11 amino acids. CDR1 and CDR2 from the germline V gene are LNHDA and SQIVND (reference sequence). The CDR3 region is CASTGRGEQYF. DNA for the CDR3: TGTGCCAGCACAGGGAGGGGCGAGCAGTACTTC.

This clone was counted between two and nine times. CDR3 in amino acids: CASSLTGRGADEQYF. The DNA for the CDR3 is TGTGCCAGCAGCTTAACAGGCCGCGGGGCCGACGAGCAGTACTTC. The chain combines TRBV13 with TRBJ2-7, with D possibly matching TRBD2 (6 bases). V gave up 2 bases and J gave up 5 bases, with 16 bases separating them. The germline V gene has CDR1 PRHDT and CDR2 FYEKMQ (reference sequence). The CDR3 totals 15 residues.

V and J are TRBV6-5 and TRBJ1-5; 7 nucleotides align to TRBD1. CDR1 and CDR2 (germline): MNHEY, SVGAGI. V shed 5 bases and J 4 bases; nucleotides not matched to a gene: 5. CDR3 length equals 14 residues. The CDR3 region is CASSIDRVNQPQHF. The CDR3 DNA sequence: TGTGCCAGCAGTATCGACAGGGTTAATCAGCCCCAGCATTTT.

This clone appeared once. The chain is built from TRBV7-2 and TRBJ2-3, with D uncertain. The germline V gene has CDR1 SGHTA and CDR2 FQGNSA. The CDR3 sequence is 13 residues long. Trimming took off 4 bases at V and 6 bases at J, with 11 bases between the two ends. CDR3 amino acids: CASSSDPTDTQYF. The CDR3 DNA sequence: TGTGCCAGCAGCTCTGACCCCACGGATACGCAGTATTTT.

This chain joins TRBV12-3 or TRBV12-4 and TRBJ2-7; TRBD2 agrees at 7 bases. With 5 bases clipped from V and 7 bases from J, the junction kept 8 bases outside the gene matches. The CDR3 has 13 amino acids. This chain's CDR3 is CASSTAGVGEQYF. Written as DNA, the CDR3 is TGTGCCAGCAGTACTGCGGGGGTGGGGGAGCAGTACTTC.

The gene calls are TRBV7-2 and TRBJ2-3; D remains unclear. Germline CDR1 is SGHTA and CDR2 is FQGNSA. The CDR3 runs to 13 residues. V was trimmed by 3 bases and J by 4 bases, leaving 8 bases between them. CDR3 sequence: CASSFFSPDTQYF. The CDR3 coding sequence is TGTGCCAGCAGCTTTTTTAGCCCAGATACGCAGTATTTT.

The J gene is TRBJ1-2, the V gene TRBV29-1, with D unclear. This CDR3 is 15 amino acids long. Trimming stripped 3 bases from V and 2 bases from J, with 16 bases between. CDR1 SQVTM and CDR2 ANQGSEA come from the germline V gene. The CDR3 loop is CSVDDGEGGNYGYTF. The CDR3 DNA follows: TGCAGCGTTGATGATGGGGAGGGCGGCAACTATGGCTACACCTTC.

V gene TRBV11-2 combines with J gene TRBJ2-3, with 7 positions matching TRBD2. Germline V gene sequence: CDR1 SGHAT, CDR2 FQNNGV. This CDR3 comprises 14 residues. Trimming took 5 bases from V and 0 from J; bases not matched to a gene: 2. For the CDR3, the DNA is TGTGCCAGCAGCGCACTAGCGAGCACAGATACGCAGTATTTT. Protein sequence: CASSALASTDTQYF.

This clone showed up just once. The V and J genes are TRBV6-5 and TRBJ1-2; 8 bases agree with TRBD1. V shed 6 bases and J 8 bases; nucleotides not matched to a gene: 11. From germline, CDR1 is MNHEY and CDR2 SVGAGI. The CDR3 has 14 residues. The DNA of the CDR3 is TGTGCCAGCAGGACAGGGGCCGGTGCTGGGGGCTACACCTTC. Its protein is CASRTGAGAGGYTF.

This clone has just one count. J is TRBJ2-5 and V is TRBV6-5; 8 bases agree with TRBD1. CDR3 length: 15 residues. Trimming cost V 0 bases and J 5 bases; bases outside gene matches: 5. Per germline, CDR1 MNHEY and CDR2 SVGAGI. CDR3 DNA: TGTGCCAGCAGTTACTCGGGGCGGGACAGGGAGACCCAGTACTTC. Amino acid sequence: CASSYSGRDRETQYF.

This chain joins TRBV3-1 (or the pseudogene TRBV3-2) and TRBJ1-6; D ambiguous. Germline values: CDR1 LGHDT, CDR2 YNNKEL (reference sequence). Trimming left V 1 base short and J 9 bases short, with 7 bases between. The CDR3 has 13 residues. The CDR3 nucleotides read TGTGCCAGCAGCCAAGGGGCCGGTTCACCCCTCCACTTT. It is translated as CASSQGAGSPLHF.

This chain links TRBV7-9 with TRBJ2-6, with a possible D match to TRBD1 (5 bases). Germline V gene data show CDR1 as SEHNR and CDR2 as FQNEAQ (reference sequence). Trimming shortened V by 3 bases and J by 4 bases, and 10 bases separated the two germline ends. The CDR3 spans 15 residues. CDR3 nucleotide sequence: TGTGCCAGCAGCTTTCTGACAGAGGGGGCCAACGTCCTGACTTTC. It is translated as CASSFLTEGANVLTF.

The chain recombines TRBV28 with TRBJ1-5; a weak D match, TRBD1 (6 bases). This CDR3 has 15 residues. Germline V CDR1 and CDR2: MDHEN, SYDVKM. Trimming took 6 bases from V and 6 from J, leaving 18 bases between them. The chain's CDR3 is CASSPLGAGVQPQHF. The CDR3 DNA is TGTGCCAGCAGCCCCCTGGGGGCAGGGGTTCAGCCCCAGCATTTT.

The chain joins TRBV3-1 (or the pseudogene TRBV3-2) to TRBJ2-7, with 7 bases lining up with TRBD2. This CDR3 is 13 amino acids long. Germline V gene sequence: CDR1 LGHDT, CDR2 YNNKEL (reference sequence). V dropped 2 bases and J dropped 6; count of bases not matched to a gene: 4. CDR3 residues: CASSQTPGGEQYF. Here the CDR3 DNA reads TGTGCCAGCAGCCAAACCCCGGGGGGCGAGCAGTACTTC.